These T cell receptor beta chains were read from a single sample in a study of blood T cell repertoires in COVID-19. Some clones are missing from TCRdb's copy, which holds only in-frame ones; the method was immunoSEQ multiplex PCR. In the table there are 130,000 or so clones, around nine tenths of which are singletons. Sequencing was done on a sample of peripheral blood. Receptor source: a man between 65 and 79 years old with active COVID-19. CDR3s include the opening cysteine and the closing phenylalanine or tryptophan. A D gene is named only where the DNA matches it firmly. The size field is filled for only some rows; it gives once, few, many or a size class.

v_call	clone_size	d_call	j_call	cdr3_nt	cdr3_aa
TRBV6-1	.	.	TRBJ1-4	TGTGCCAGCAGTTTGCCTTCACAGGGCGAAAAACTGTTTTTT	CASSLPSQGEKLFF
TRBV5-4	once	TRBD2	TRBJ2-7	TGTGCCAGCAGCTCCCGTTCGACTAGCGGGAGATACGAGCAGTACTTC	CASSSRSTSGRYEQYF
TRBV2	.	TRBD1	TRBJ1-4	TGTGCCAGCAGTCTCCGGGACAGGGCTGAAAAACTGTTTTTT	CASSLRDRAEKLFF
TRBV19	once	.	TRBJ1-5	TGTGCCAGTAGTCCGACACGCCAGGGTCCCCAGCATTTT	CASSPTRQGPQHF
TRBV11-3	.	TRBD1	TRBJ1-1	TGTGCCAGCAGCTACGTTGACAGGGGATTGAGCACTGAAGCTTTCTTT	CASSYVDRGLSTEAFF
TRBV3-1/TRBV3-2	.	.	TRBJ2-7	TGTGCCAGCAGCCAAGGTTCGTCCTACGAGCAGTACTTC	CASSQGSSYEQYF
TRBV7-9	.	.	TRBJ1-1	TGTGCCAGCAGCTCCCTCAGGATGAACACTGAAGCTTTCTTT	CASSSLRMNTEAFF
TRBV18	once	.	TRBJ2-7	TGTGCCAGCTCACCAACGGGACAAGACGTGGAGCAGTACTTC	CASSPTGQDVEQYF
TRBV6-6	.	.	TRBJ1-5	TGTGCCAGCAGTTACCCCGATCAGCCCCAGCATTTT	CASSYPDQPQHF
TRBV3-1/TRBV3-2	.	.	TRBJ2-7	TGTGCCAGCAGCCAAGATAAGGCTAGCGTGGGGATCGAGCAGTACTTC	CASSQDKASVGIEQYF
TRBV27	once	TRBD1	TRBJ1-2	TGTGCCAGCAGGATCACCGGGACAGATGGCTACACCTTC	CASRITGTDGYTF
TRBV4-1	once	TRBD2	TRBJ2-3	TGCGCCAGCAGCCCTATACTAGCGGGGGTCACAGATACGCAGTATTTT	CASSPILAGVTDTQYF
TRBV5-1	.	.	TRBJ1-3	TGCGCCAGCAGCTTGGTTGGGAGCTCTGGAAACACCATATATTTT	CASSLVGSSGNTIYF
TRBV28	.	TRBD1	TRBJ2-3	TGTGCCAGCAGTTCCCGACAGGGGCCAACTCCCACAGATACGCAGTATTTT	CASSSRQGPTPTDTQYF
TRBV4-2	.	TRBD1	TRBJ1-5	TGTGCCAGCAGCGATTCCGGGACAGGGGATCAGCCCCAGCATTTT	CASSDSGTGDQPQHF
TRBV6-6	.	.	TRBJ1-5	TGTGCCAGCAGGACCAGGGCGGGGCAGCCCCAGCATTTT	CASRTRAGQPQHF
TRBV18	.	.	TRBJ2-7	TGTGCCAGCTCACCTACAGGGCGCGAGCAGTACTTC	CASSPTGREQYF
TRBV6-5	.	.	TRBJ2-6	TGTGCCAGCAGTTACTCGGGGGGATCTGGGGCCAACGTCCTGACTTTC	CASSYSGGSGANVLTF
TRBV4-2	.	TRBD2	TRBJ2-1	TGTGCCAGCAAAATAGCGGGAGGGTTTGATGAGCAGTTCTTC	CASKIAGGFDEQFF
TRBV7-2	.	.	TRBJ1-5	TGTGCCAGCAGCTTAGTGCAGGGCAGCAATCAGCCCCAGCATTTT	CASSLVQGSNQPQHF
TRBV27	.	.	TRBJ2-7	TGTGCCAGCGCGCCGGACAGTCCCTCCTACGAGCAGTACTTC	CASAPDSPSYEQYF
TRBV6-1	.	TRBD1	TRBJ2-7	TGTGCCAGCAGTGAACGGGGACAGGGCTCCTTC	CASSERGQGSF
TRBV7-2	.	TRBD2	TRBJ2-7	TGTGCCAGCAGCCGGGGGTGGGCTAGCGGCTACGAGCAGTACTTC	CASSRGWASGYEQYF
TRBV5-1	once	.	TRBJ2-3	TGCGCCAGCAGCCCTGTCGCCGGGACAGATACGCAGTATTTT	CASSPVAGTDTQYF
TRBV5-6	few	TRBD2	TRBJ2-7	TGTGCCAGCAGCACCCGACTAGCGGCCTACGAGCAGTACTTC	CASSTRLAAYEQYF
TRBV6-5	.	.	TRBJ1-1	TGTGCCAGCACTCGACAGACAGCAAACACTGAAGCTTTCTTT	CASTRQTANTEAFF
TRBV7-9	.	.	TRBJ1-1	TGTGCCAGCAGCCTTCCTAGGGGGAACACTGAAGCTTTCTTT	CASSLPRGNTEAFF
TRBV4-1	.	TRBD1	TRBJ1-3	TGCGCCAGCAGCCCGTTACAGGGGGCTTTCTCTGGAAACACCATATATTTT	CASSPLQGAFSGNTIYF
TRBV24-1	.	TRBD2	TRBJ2-1	TGTGCCACCAGTGCGGGGGGGCAAGGGGACAATGAGCAGTTCTTC	CATSAGGQGDNEQFF
TRBV4-3	.	TRBD2	TRBJ2-4	TGCGCCAGCAGCCAAGATCCCGGGACGCGGGGGGCCAAAAACATTCAGTACTTC	CASSQDPGTRGAKNIQYF